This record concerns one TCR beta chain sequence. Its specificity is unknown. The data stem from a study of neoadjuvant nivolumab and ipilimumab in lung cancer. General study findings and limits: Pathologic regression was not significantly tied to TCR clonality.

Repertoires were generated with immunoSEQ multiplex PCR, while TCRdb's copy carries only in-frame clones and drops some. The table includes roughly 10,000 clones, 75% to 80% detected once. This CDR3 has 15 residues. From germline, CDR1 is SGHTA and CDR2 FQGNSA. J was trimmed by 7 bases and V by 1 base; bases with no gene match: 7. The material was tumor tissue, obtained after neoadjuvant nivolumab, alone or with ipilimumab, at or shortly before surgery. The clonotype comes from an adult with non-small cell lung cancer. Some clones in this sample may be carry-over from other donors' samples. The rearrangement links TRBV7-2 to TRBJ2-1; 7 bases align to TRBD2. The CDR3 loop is CASSLEGTNLNEQFF. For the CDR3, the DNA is TGTGCCAGCAGCTTAGAGGGGACTAACCTGAATGAGCAGTTCTTC. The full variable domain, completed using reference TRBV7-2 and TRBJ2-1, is GAGVSQSPSNKVTEKGKDVELRCDPISGHTALYWYRQSLGQGLEFLIYFQGNSAPDKSGLPSDRFSAERTGGSVSTLTIQRTQQEDSAVYLCASSLEGTNLNEQFFGPGTRLTVL.